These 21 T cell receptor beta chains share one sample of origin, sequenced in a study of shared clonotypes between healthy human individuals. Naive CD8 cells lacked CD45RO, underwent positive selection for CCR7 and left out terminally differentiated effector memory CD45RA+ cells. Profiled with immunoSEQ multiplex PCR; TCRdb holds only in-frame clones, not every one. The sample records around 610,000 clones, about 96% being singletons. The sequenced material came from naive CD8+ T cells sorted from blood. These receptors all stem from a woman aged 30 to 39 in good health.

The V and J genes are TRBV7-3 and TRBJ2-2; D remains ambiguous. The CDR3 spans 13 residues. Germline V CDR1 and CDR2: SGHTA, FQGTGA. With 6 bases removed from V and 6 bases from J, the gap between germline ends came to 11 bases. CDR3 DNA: TGTGCCAGCAGTCATAGTGGGGCCGGGGAGCTGTTTTTT. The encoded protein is CASSHSGAGELFF.

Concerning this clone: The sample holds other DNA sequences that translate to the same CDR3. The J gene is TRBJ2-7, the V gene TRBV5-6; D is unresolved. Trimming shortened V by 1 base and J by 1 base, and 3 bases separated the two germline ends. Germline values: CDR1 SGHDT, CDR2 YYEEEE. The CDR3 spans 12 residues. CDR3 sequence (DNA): TGTGCCAGCAGCTTGTTTTCCTACGAGCAGTACTTC. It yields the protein CASSLFSYEQYF.

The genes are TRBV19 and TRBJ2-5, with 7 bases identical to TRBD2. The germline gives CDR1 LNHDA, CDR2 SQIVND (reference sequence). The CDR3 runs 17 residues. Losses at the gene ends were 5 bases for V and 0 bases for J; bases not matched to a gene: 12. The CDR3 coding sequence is TGTGCCAGTAGTGGCCCGGGACTAACCAACTACCAAGAGACCCAGTACTTC. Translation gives CASSGPGLTNYQETQYF.

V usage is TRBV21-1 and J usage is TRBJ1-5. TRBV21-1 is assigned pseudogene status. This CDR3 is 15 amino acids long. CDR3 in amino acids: CASSKSCGSSQPQHF. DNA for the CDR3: TGTGCCAGCAGCAAAAGTTGTGGTAGTAGTCAGCCCCAGCATTTT.

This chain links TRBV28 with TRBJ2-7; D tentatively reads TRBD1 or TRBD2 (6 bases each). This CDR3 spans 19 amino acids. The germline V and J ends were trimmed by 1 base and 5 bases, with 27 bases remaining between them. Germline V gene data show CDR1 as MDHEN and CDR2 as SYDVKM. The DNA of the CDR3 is TGTGCCAGCAGTTTATCCATCGTAGGGGGTCTCCAGACGGGGGACGAGCAGTACTTC. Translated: CASSLSIVGGLQTGDEQYF.

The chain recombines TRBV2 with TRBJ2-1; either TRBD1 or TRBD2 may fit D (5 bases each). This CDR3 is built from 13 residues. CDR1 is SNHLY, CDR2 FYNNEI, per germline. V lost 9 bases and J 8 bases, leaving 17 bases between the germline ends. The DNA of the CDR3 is TGTGCCAGTAGACCGGGGCCAAGGGATGAGCAGTTCTTC. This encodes CASRPGPRDEQFF.

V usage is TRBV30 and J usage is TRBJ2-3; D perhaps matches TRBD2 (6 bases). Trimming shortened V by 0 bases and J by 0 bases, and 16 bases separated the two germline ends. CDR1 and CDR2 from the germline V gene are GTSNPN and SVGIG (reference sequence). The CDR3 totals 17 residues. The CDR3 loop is CAWSVGLGSGSTDTQYF. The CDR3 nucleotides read TGTGCCTGGAGTGTGGGGTTGGGGAGCGGGAGCACAGATACGCAGTATTTT.

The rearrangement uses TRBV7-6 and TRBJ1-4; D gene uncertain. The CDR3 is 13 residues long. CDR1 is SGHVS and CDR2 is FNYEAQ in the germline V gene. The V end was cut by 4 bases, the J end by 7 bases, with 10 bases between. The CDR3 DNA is TGTGCCAGCAGCTCGGGGTCGGGTGAAAAACTGTTTTTT. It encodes CASSSGSGEKLFF.

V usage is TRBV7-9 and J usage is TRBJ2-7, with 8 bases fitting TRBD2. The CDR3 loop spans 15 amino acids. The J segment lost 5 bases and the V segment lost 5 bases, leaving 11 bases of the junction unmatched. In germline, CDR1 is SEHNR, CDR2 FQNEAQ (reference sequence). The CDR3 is CASSTPGGGFNEQYF. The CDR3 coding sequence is TGTGCCAGCAGCACACCCGGCGGGGGGTTCAACGAGCAGTACTTC.

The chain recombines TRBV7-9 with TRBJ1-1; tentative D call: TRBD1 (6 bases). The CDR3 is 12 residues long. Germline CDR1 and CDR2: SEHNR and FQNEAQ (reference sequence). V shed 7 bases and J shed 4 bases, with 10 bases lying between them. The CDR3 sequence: CASTRGPTEAFF. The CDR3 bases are TGTGCCAGCACCAGGGGACCCACTGAAGCTTTCTTT.

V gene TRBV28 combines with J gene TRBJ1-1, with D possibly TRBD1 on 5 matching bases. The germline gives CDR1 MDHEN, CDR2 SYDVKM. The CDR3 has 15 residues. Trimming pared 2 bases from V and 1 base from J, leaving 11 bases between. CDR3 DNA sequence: TGTGCCAGCAGTTTACCCTTCGACAGGAACACTGAAGCTTTCTTT. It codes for CASSLPFDRNTEAFF.

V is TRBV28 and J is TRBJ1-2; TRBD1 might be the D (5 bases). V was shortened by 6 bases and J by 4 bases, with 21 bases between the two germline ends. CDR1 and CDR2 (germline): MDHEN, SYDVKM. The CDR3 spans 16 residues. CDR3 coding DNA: TGTGCCAGCAGCCACCCCGAACGCCGGGGGGTCTATGGCTACACCTTC. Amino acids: CASSHPERRGVYGYTF.

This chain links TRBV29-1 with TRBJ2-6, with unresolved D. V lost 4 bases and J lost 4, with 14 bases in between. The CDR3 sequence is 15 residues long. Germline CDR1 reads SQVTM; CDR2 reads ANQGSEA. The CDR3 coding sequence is TGCAGCGTTGGGCGGAGCGAACAGGGGGCCAACGTCCTGACTTTC. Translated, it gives CSVGRSEQGANVLTF.

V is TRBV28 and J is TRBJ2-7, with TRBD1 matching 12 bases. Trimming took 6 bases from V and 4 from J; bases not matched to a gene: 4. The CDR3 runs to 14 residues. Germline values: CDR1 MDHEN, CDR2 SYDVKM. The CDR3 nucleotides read TGTGCCAGCAGCGGGACAGGGGGCTTTTACGAGCAGTACTTC. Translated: CASSGTGGFYEQYF.

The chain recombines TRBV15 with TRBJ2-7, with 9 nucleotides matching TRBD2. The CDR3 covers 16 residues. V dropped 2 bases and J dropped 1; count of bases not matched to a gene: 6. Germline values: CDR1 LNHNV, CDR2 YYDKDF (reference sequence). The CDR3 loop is CATSRTLAGVSYEQYF. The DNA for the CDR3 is TGTGCCACCAGCAGAACATTAGCGGGAGTATCCTACGAGCAGTACTTC.

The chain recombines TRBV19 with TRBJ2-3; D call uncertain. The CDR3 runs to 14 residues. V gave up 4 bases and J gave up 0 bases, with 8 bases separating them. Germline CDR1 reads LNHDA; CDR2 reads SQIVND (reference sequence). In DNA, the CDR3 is TGTGCCAGTAGTACCCTATATAGCACAGATACGCAGTATTTT. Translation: CASSTLYSTDTQYF.

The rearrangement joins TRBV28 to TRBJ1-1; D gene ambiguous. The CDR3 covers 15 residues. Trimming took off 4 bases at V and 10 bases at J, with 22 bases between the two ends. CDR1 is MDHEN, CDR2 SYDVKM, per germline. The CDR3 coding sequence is TGTGCCAGCAGTTGGTTGGATTCCTTCCGAATGGGAGCTTTCTTT. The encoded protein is CASSWLDSFRMGAFF.

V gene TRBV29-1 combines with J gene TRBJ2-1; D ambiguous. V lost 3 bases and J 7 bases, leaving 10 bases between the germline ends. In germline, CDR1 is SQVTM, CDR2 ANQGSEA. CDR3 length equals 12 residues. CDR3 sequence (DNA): TGCAGCGTTGAGAACCTAGGGAATGAGCAGTTCTTC. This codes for CSVENLGNEQFF.

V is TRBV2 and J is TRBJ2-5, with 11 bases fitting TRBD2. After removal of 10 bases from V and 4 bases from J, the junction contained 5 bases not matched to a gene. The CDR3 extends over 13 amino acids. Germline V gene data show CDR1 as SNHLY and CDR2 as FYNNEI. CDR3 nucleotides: TGTGCCATCAAAGGACTAGCGGGAGAGACCCAGTACTTC. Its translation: CAIKGLAGETQYF. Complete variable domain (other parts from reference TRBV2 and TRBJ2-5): EPEVTQTPSHQVTQMGQEVILRCVPISNHLYFYWYRQILGQKVEFLVSFYNNEISEKSEIFDDQFSVERPDGSNFTLKIRSTKLEDSAMYFCAIKGLAGETQYFGPGTRLLVL.

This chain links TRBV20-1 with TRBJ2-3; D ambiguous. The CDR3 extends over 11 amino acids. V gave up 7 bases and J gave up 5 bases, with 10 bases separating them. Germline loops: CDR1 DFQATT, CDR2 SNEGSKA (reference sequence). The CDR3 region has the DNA TGCAGTGTCAAGTGGGAAGATACGCAGTATTTT. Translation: CSVKWEDTQYF.

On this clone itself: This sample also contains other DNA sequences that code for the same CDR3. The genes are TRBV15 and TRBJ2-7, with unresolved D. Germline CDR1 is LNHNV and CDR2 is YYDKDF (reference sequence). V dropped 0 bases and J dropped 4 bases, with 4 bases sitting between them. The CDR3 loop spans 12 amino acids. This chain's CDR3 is CATSREGYEQYF. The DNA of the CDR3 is TGTGCCACCAGCAGAGAGGGTTACGAGCAGTACTTC.